These 26 T cell receptor beta chains were all obtained from the same sample, sequenced in a study of blood T cell repertoires in COVID-19. Some clones are missing from TCRdb's copy, which holds only in-frame ones; the method was immunoSEQ multiplex PCR. The profile shows some 82,000 clones, about 86% of them singletons. Material for sequencing was peripheral blood. These receptors originate from an elderly man with acute or convalescent COVID-19.

This chain joins TRBV11-2 and TRBJ2-5; TRBD2 matches at 8 bases. Germline-derived CDR1 and CDR2 are SGHAT and FQNNGV. The V segment lost 4 bases and the J segment 4 bases; nucleotides outside the gene matches: 8. CDR3 size: 15 residues. CDR3 DNA sequence: TGTGCCAGCAGCTCCAGCGGGGGAGGAGGAGAGACCCAGTACTTC. This codes for CASSSSGGGGETQYF.

The V and J genes are TRBV11-2 and TRBJ2-7; TRBD1 is a possible D gene (5 bases). Deletions cut 2 bases from V and 3 bases from J, with 11 bases between. This CDR3 is built from 14 residues. Germline V lookup: CDR1 SGHAT, CDR2 FQNNGV. CDR3 sequence (DNA): TGTGCCAGCAGCTTAAGGGCCAGGGACTACGAGCAGTACTTC. This translates into CASSLRARDYEQYF.

This chain links TRBV19 with TRBJ1-5, with a weak D call TRBD1 (6 bases). Germline loops: CDR1 LNHDA, CDR2 SQIVND (reference sequence). V gave up 4 bases and J gave up 0 bases, with 16 bases separating them. The CDR3 extends over 17 amino acids. In DNA form, the CDR3 reads TGTGCCAGTAGTACGTACAGGACAGCATATAGCAATCAGCCCCAGCATTTT. Translated: CASSTYRTAYSNQPQHF.

V is TRBV29-1 and J is TRBJ1-2; TRBD1 might be the D (5 bases). The CDR3 contains 10 residues. Germline-derived CDR1 and CDR2 are SQVTM and ANQGSEA. V lost 4 bases and J 8 bases, leaving 8 bases between the germline ends. The CDR3 bases are TGCAGCGTTGCAGGGTCGGGCTACACCTTC. Its translation is CSVAGSGYTF.

The chain combines TRBV6-5 with TRBJ2-5, with D maybe TRBD2 (5 bases). The V and J ends lost 2 bases and 5 bases respectively, with 9 bases between them. There are 13 residues in the CDR3. CDR1 and CDR2 from the germline V gene are MNHEY and SVGAGI. CDR3 protein: CASSYRSGETQYF. As DNA, the CDR3 is TGTGCCAGCAGTTACCGCTCGGGGGAGACCCAGTACTTC.

J is TRBJ2-3 and V is TRBV2; D not resolved. Germline CDR1 reads SNHLY; CDR2 reads FYNNEI. Between the trimmed V and J ends, which lost 2 bases and 1 base, there was a span of 10 bases. This CDR3 comprises 15 residues. The chain's CDR3 is CASSEYDGRTDTQYF. The CDR3, as DNA: TGTGCCAGCAGTGAATACGATGGCCGCACAGATACGCAGTATTTT.

V is TRBV2 and J is TRBJ1-2, with 10 nucleotides matching TRBD1. The CDR3 loop spans 14 amino acids. V gave up 6 bases and J gave up 3 bases; unmatched junction bases: 4. CDR1 SNHLY and CDR2 FYNNEI come from the germline V gene. The CDR3 loop is CASRWDRGDYGYTF. CDR3 coding DNA: TGTGCCAGCAGGTGGGACAGGGGAGACTATGGCTACACCTTC. Looking up the rest from reference TRBV2 and TRBJ1-2 gives the full variable domain: EPEVTQTPSHQVTQMGQEVILRCVPISNHLYFYWYRQILGQKVEFLVSFYNNEISEKSEIFDDQFSVERPDGSNFTLKIRSTKLEDSAMYFCASRWDRGDYGYTFGSGTRLTVV.

This chain joins TRBV11-2 and TRBJ2-1; TRBD2 matches at 15 bases. Germline values: CDR1 SGHAT, CDR2 FQNNGV. The J segment lost 10 bases and the V segment lost 5 bases, leaving 6 bases of the junction unmatched. The CDR3 has 15 residues. The CDR3 reads CASSLGLAGGVEQFF. The CDR3 DNA reads as TGTGCCAGCAGCCTGGGACTAGCGGGAGGTGTGGAGCAGTTCTTC.

The chain couples TRBV6-6 to TRBJ2-7; no clear D. With 5 bases removed from V and 3 bases from J, the gap between germline ends came to 5 bases. This CDR3 has 11 amino acids. Looked up from germline, CDR1 is MNHNY and CDR2 is SVGAGI (reference sequence). The CDR3 is CASSEFYEQYF. CDR3 DNA: TGTGCCAGCAGTGAGTTCTACGAGCAGTACTTC.

CDR3 nucleotides: TGTGCCAGCAGCTTCGGGGACTACTCCTACAATGAGCAGTTCTTC. Translated: CASSFGDYSYNEQFF. The chain is built from TRBV5-4 and TRBJ2-1, with TRBD2 matching 7 bases. Losses at the gene ends were 2 bases for V and 0 bases for J; bases not matched to a gene: 2. CDR1 SGHNT and CDR2 YYREEE come from the germline V gene (reference sequence). This CDR3 spans 15 amino acids.

The V and J genes are TRBV29-1 and TRBJ1-5, with D possibly TRBD1 on 5 matching bases. The CDR3 consists of 13 residues. Germline lookup yields CDR1 SQVTM and CDR2 ANQGSEA. Trimming stripped 4 bases from V and 2 bases from J, with 9 bases between. CDR3 amino acids: CSVAKGGNQPQHF. In DNA form, the CDR3 reads TGCAGCGTTGCGAAAGGGGGCAATCAGCCCCAGCATTTT.

V usage is TRBV28 and J usage is TRBJ2-2; D is perhaps TRBD1 (6 bases). Deletions cut 3 bases from V and 7 bases from J, with 15 bases between. CDR3 length equals 15 residues. The germline CDR1 and CDR2 sequences are MDHEN and SYDVKM. The DNA for the CDR3 is TGTGCCAGCAGTTTCCTTGAAGGGGGAATCGGGGAGCTGTTTTTT. It specifies CASSFLEGGIGELFF.

The chain uses TRBV9 and TRBJ2-3; 13 positions match TRBD2. CDR1 SGDLS and CDR2 YYNGEE come from the germline V gene. The CDR3 loop spans 15 amino acids. V was clipped by 4 bases and J by 3 bases; unmatched bases: 2. The DNA for the CDR3 is TGTGCCAGCAGCCTGACTAGCGGGAGGACAGATACGCAGTATTTT. This sequence encodes CASSLTSGRTDTQYF.

On this clone itself: Other DNA sequences in the sample encode the same CDR3. The rearrangement uses TRBV28 and TRBJ1-2; D remains ambiguous. Germline lookup yields CDR1 MDHEN and CDR2 SYDVKM. The CDR3 extends over 12 amino acids. V was clipped by 1 base and J by 5 bases, with 5 bases between them. CDR3 in amino acids: CASSLSGYGYTF. For the CDR3, the DNA is TGTGCCAGCAGTTTATCCGGGTATGGCTACACCTTC.

The chain combines TRBV7-2 with TRBJ1-1, with TRBD1 as a possible D gene (6 bases). This CDR3 contains 15 residues. Trimming stripped 3 bases from V and 0 bases from J, with 11 bases between. Germline lookup yields CDR1 SGHTA and CDR2 FQGNSA. This CDR3 is CASSFQTGLNTEAFF. The CDR3 region has the DNA TGTGCCAGCAGCTTTCAGACAGGACTGAACACTGAAGCTTTCTTT.

The table lists this clone with a few counts. The chain recombines TRBV5-1 with TRBJ1-2; D call uncertain. The V end was cut by 0 bases, the J end by 2 bases, with 17 bases between. The CDR3 loop spans 17 amino acids. The germline gives CDR1 SGHRS, CDR2 YFSETQ. The CDR3 protein is CASSLDRYSPNNYGYTF. The CDR3 nucleotides read TGCGCCAGCAGCTTGGACCGGTACTCCCCTAACAACTATGGCTACACCTTC.

The chain uses TRBV28 and TRBJ1-1; 9 bases line up with TRBD1. CDR3 length equals 14 residues. CDR1 and CDR2 (germline): MDHEN, SYDVKM. The V and J ends lost 5 bases and 1 base, in that order; junction bases with no gene match: 2. CDR3 sequence: CASSRQGGNTEAFF. For the CDR3, the DNA is TGTGCCAGCAGTAGACAGGGGGGGAACACTGAAGCTTTCTTT.

The chain employs TRBV29-1 and TRBJ1-3; D unresolved. There are 12 residues in the CDR3. With 4 bases removed from V and 0 bases from J, the gap between germline ends came to 4 bases. Looked up from germline, CDR1 is SQVTM and CDR2 is ANQGSEA. CDR3 DNA: TGCAGCGTTGGTTACTCTGGAAACACCATATATTTT. Protein product: CSVGYSGNTIYF.

The chain uses TRBV18 and TRBJ1-2; the D gene is possibly TRBD1 (6 bases). Germline-derived CDR1 and CDR2 are KGHSH and LQKENI. V lost 3 bases, J lost 6 bases, and 11 bases lay in between. This CDR3 contains 13 residues. CDR3 coding DNA: TGTGCCAGCTCACCCCGCAGGGGCGATGGCTACACCTTC. Protein product: CASSPRRGDGYTF.

The CDR3 loop is CASSQAAGTGNSPLHF. The CDR3 nucleotides are TGTGCCAGCAGCCAAGCGGCCGGGACAGGGAATTCACCCCTCCACTTT. The rearrangement links TRBV3-1 (or the pseudogene TRBV3-2) to TRBJ1-6; 9 positions match TRBD1. The V and J ends lost 1 base and 7 bases, in that order; junction bases with no gene match: 5. The CDR3 covers 16 residues. Looked up from germline, CDR1 is LGHDT and CDR2 is YNNKEL (reference sequence).

CDR3 sequence reads: CASSIPGTDERQFF. The CDR3 DNA is TGTGCCAGCAGCATTCCCGGGACAGACGAAAGACAGTTCTTC. The V and J genes are TRBV5-4 and TRBJ2-1; 7 bases are a match to TRBD1. The V segment lost 4 bases and the J segment 13 bases; nucleotides outside the gene matches: 14. Germline CDR1 and CDR2: SGHNT and YYREEE (reference sequence). This CDR3 has 14 residues.

The chain employs TRBV6-5 and TRBJ2-4, with a possible D match to TRBD2 (5 bases). Germline V gene data show CDR1 as MNHEY and CDR2 as SVGAGI. Trimming took off 2 bases at V and 2 bases at J, with 10 bases between the two ends. The CDR3 has 15 residues. CDR3 DNA: TGTGCCAGCAGTTACCGGGGTAGGACCAAAAACATTCAGTACTTC. This gives the protein CASSYRGRTKNIQYF.

This clone has only a few counts. The chain combines TRBV28 with TRBJ1-2; TRBD1 aligns across 9 bases. J was trimmed by 3 bases and V by 2 bases; bases with no gene match: 4. The CDR3 covers 15 residues. Germline-derived CDR1 and CDR2 are MDHEN and SYDVKM. CDR3 sequence (DNA): TGTGCCAGCAGTTTAGGTAGACAGGGGGACTATGGCTACACCTTC. This translates into CASSLGRQGDYGYTF.

This clone was recorded only once. This sequence joins TRBV4-2 and TRBJ1-1; perhaps TRBD1 as D (6 bases). This CDR3 has 16 residues. Trimming pared 1 base from V and 6 bases from J, leaving 18 bases between. Per the germline V gene, CDR1 is LGHNA and CDR2 is YNFKEQ. The CDR3, as DNA: TGTGCCAGCAGCCAAGGACAGGCCGGGGTCCAAGCTGAAGCTTTCTTT. It encodes CASSQGQAGVQAEAFF.

This chain connects TRBV28 to TRBJ2-7, with a weak D call TRBD2 (6 bases). The V gene's germline CDR1 is MDHEN and CDR2 SYDVKM. The V and J ends lost 8 bases and 2 bases respectively, with 13 bases between them. The CDR3 consists of 13 residues. In nucleotides, the CDR3 is TGTGCCAGCGGGAGGACGGGGACCTACGAGCAGTACTTC. Its protein is CASGRTGTYEQYF.

The chain combines TRBV9 with TRBJ2-1; 12 bases line up with TRBD2. The length of the CDR3 is 19 residues. Germline CDR1 and CDR2: SGDLS and YYNGEE. With V trimmed by 2 bases and J by 0 bases, 9 bases remained unmatched. In DNA form, the CDR3 reads TGTGCCAGCAGCGTCGAAGGCGGACTAGCGGGGACCTCCTACAATGAGCAGTTCTTC. It yields the protein CASSVEGGLAGTSYNEQFF.